The present T cell receptor beta chain was sequenced within a study of T cell repertoires in cytomegalovirus infection. Overall study context: Matching HLA type, along with CMV infection, was indicated by public TCR beta signatures. General study points: Across the ex vivo response, the dominant clonotypes were HLA-C-restricted CMV-specific TCR beta clonotypes. Cumulative frequency of public TCR beta families picked out carriers of CMV plus the relevant HLA.

Between the trimmed V and J ends, which lost 4 bases and 2 bases, there was a span of 12 bases. From germline, CDR1 is SGHRS and CDR2 YFSETQ. This CDR3 spans 14 amino acids. Details on this clonotype: Its antigen is currently unknown.

TCRdb called the reads again in MiXCR, with one record for every CDR3 protein. The data show about 740,000 distinct CDR3 sequences, under 40% seen once. The sequence was obtained from a human donor in good health (CMV status not recorded). Some clones in this sample may be carry-over from other donors' samples. This chain joins TRBV5-1 and TRBJ1-2, with D possibly TRBD1 on 5 matching bases. Sequencing was performed on PBMCs. CDR3 loop: CASSAAGGNYGYTF. The CDR3 DNA follows: TGCGCCAGCAGCGCTGCCGGGGGGAACTATGGCTACACCTTC.